These 28 T cell receptor beta chains came from one sample sequenced in a study of blood T cell repertoires in COVID-19. Method: immunoSEQ multiplex PCR; TCRdb's copy keeps in-frame clones and lacks some. The repertoire holds approximately 300,000 clones, with around nine tenths as singletons. Sequencing was done on a sample of PBMCs or T cells enriched from blood (not recorded which). The receptor set was obtained from a woman aged 18 to 35 who had recovered from COVID-19.

This rearrangement joins TRBV7-2 to TRBJ1-5; the D gene is possibly TRBD1 (6 bases). Trimming cost V 1 base and J 1 base, with 8 bases left between them. CDR1 and CDR2 from the germline V gene are SGHTA and FQGNSA. The CDR3 is 15 amino acids. CDR3 bases: TGTGCCAGCAGCTTAGGACAGGCGAGCAATCAGCCCCAGCATTTT. Translation: CASSLGQASNQPQHF.

CDR3: CASSPPQLSSGNQETQYF. The CDR3 region has the DNA TGTGCCAGCAGTCCCCCCCAACTTTCTAGCGGGAACCAAGAGACCCAGTACTTC. The chain joins TRBV28 to TRBJ2-5; 9 nucleotides agree with TRBD2. The CDR3 sequence is 18 residues long. Trimming took 5 bases from V and 0 from J; bases not matched to a gene: 13. Germline lookup yields CDR1 MDHEN and CDR2 SYDVKM.

The chain couples TRBV28 to TRBJ1-2; D is perhaps TRBD1 (6 bases). Germline V gene data show CDR1 as MDHEN and CDR2 as SYDVKM. V was pared by 6 bases and J by 7 bases, with 15 bases between. The CDR3 is made up of 13 amino acids. The CDR3: CASRQYRAGGYTF. The CDR3 coding sequence is TGTGCCAGCAGACAATACAGGGCAGGTGGCTACACCTTC.

The chain is built from TRBV7-9 and TRBJ2-1, with TRBD2 matching 9 bases. Per the germline V gene, CDR1 is SEHNR and CDR2 is FQNEAQ (reference sequence). Unmatched junction bases numbered 12, after V lost 1 base and J lost 8 bases. The CDR3 runs to 17 residues. In nucleotides, the CDR3 is TGTGCCAGCAGCTTAGTTCGGGGCGGGAGGGCCGATGATGAGCAGTTCTTC. This encodes CASSLVRGGRADDEQFF.

V and J are TRBV7-2 and TRBJ2-7, with TRBD2 matching over 8 bases. The CDR3 totals 17 residues. CDR1 and CDR2 from the germline V gene are SGHTA and FQGNSA. The V gene end was trimmed by 7 bases and the J gene end by 0 bases; junction bases not matched to a gene: 14. CDR3 nucleotides: TGTGCCAGCAACACCCGGGGGTTGGCGGGAGGCTCCTACGAGCAGTACTTC. This gives the protein CASNTRGLAGGSYEQYF.

The chain recombines TRBV5-3 with TRBJ2-7; 7 bases are shared with TRBD2. TRBV5-3 is identified as an open reading frame with a role that is uncertain. The CDR3 loop spans 16 amino acids. The junction had 8 bases not matched to a gene; V was cut back by 0 bases and J by 2 bases. The chain's CDR3 is CARSLGLAAPTYEQYF. The CDR3 bases are TGTGCCAGAAGCTTGGGACTAGCAGCACCGACCTACGAGCAGTACTTC.

The chain links TRBV3-1 (or the pseudogene TRBV3-2) to TRBJ1-5; 10 bases align to TRBD1. The J segment lost 6 bases and the V segment lost 1 base, leaving 12 bases of the junction unmatched. The V gene's germline CDR1 is LGHDT and CDR2 YNNKEL (reference sequence). This CDR3 comprises 18 residues. The CDR3, as DNA: TGTGCCAGCAGCCAAGGTTTGGGGGACAGGGGTTTAAGTCAGCCCCAGCATTTT. Encoded protein: CASSQGLGDRGLSQPQHF.

V usage is TRBV27 and J usage is TRBJ2-7; the D is unclear. The CDR3 is made up of 14 amino acids. V was trimmed by 0 bases and J by 0 bases, leaving 6 bases between them. Looked up from germline, CDR1 is MNHEY and CDR2 is SMNVEV (reference sequence). The CDR3 DNA is TGTGCCAGCAGTTTATCGCTTAGCTCCTACGAGCAGTACTTC. Translation gives CASSLSLSSYEQYF.

The gene calls are TRBV7-9 and TRBJ1-5; TRBD1 matches 9 bases. The CDR3 is made up of 15 amino acids. The ends lost 5 bases at V and 5 bases at J; junction bases unmatched: 7. The V gene's germline CDR1 is SEHNR and CDR2 FQNEAQ (reference sequence). The CDR3 region is CASSIGQGYYQPQHF. CDR3 nucleotides: TGTGCCAGCAGCATAGGACAGGGGTATTATCAGCCCCAGCATTTT.

The rearrangement links TRBV7-3 to TRBJ1-1; 7 bases agree with TRBD1. The CDR3 covers 15 residues. Germline V lookup: CDR1 SGHTA, CDR2 FQGTGA. The trim removed 1 base at V and 1 base at J, leaving 3 bases unmatched. As DNA, the CDR3 is TGTGCCAGCAGCTTAAGCGGGACAGCGAACACTGAAGCTTTCTTT. The encoded protein is CASSLSGTANTEAFF.

This clone was counted a single time. This chain links TRBV5-1 with TRBJ2-1; 13 bases fit TRBD2. V trimming: 4 bases; J trimming: 4 bases; junction bases outside the gene matches: 2. The CDR3 is 15 amino acids. Germline V lookup: CDR1 SGHRS, CDR2 YFSETQ. CDR3: CASSGTSGAYNEQFF. In DNA, the CDR3 is TGCGCCAGCAGCGGGACTAGCGGGGCGTACAATGAGCAGTTCTTC.

The genes are TRBV28 and TRBJ1-5; no reliable D call. The CDR3 consists of 12 residues. Germline V CDR1 and CDR2: MDHEN, SYDVKM. V dropped 6 bases and J dropped 0 bases, with 3 bases sitting between them. In DNA form, the CDR3 reads TGTGCCAGCAGCAATAGCAATCAGCCCCAGCATTTT. As protein: CASSNSNQPQHF.

This chain connects TRBV9 to TRBJ1-3; 7 bases map to TRBD1. This CDR3 has 16 residues. The germline V gene encodes CDR1 SGDLS and CDR2 YYNGEE. V gave up 1 base and J gave up 3 bases; unmatched junction bases: 7. Here the CDR3 DNA reads TGTGCCAGCAGCGTAACGGGACAGAATAATGGAAACACCATATATTTT. This translates into CASSVTGQNNGNTIYF.

The rearrangement links TRBV5-1 to TRBJ2-7; D is undetermined. Deletions cut 4 bases from V and 2 bases from J, with 10 bases between. This CDR3 comprises 13 residues. Germline loops: CDR1 SGHRS, CDR2 YFSETQ. CDR3 residues: CASSPQAPYEQYF. The CDR3 nucleotides are TGCGCCAGCAGCCCCCAGGCACCCTACGAGCAGTACTTC. Filled out from reference TRBV5-1 and TRBJ2-7, the complete variable domain reads KAGVTQTPRYLIKTRGQQVTLSCSPISGHRSVSWYQQTPGQGLQFLFEYFSETQRNKGNFPGRFSGRQFSNSRSEMNVSTLELGDSALYLCASSPQAPYEQYFGPGTRLTVT.

J is TRBJ2-1 and V is TRBV5-6; D is possibly TRBD1 (5 bases). Germline assignment: CDR1 SGHDT and CDR2 YYEEEE. This CDR3 has 14 residues. The V gene lost 4 bases and the J gene lost 13 bases, with 21 bases spanning the gap. The CDR3 sequence is CASSGEAGLVTQFF. CDR3 sequence (DNA): TGTGCCAGCAGCGGGGAAGCAGGGCTGGTCACACAGTTCTTC.

This clone showed up just once. The V gene is TRBV7-8, the J gene TRBJ1-1, with no clear D. Germline values: CDR1 SGHVS, CDR2 FQNEAQ. V was cut by 6 bases and J by 1 base, with 12 bases left in between. This CDR3 region has 14 residues. CDR3 sequence reads: CASSVTGGNTEAFF. CDR3 nucleotides: TGTGCCAGCAGTGTGACGGGTGGGAACACTGAAGCTTTCTTT.

The V gene is TRBV15, the J gene TRBJ2-5, with D perhaps TRBD1 (5 bases). Deletions cut 0 bases from V and 4 bases from J, with 6 bases between. The CDR3 is 13 amino acids. Germline V gene data show CDR1 as LNHNV and CDR2 as YYDKDF (reference sequence). The CDR3 bases are TGTGCCACCAGCAGAGATCAGGGAGAGACCCAGTACTTC. This codes for CATSRDQGETQYF.

V is TRBV28 and J is TRBJ2-5, with 11 bases that match TRBD1. CDR3 size: 17 residues. CDR1 is MDHEN, CDR2 SYDVKM, per germline. With 5 bases clipped from V and 5 bases from J, the junction kept 13 bases outside the gene matches. In DNA form, the CDR3 reads TGTGCCAGCAGTCCAAGGTGGACAGGGGGCTTTTCGGAGACCCAGTACTTC. Translated, it gives CASSPRWTGGFSETQYF.

The CDR3 DNA sequence: TGTGCCAGCTCACCGATCTCGGGACAGCCCACAAACACTGAAGCTTTCTTT. As protein: CASSPISGQPTNTEAFF. The gene calls are TRBV18 and TRBJ1-1; 7 bases fit TRBD1. CDR1 KGHSH and CDR2 LQKENI come from the germline V gene. With 3 bases clipped from V and 2 bases from J, the junction kept 12 bases outside the gene matches. The CDR3 length is 17 residues.

This chain joins TRBV19 and TRBJ2-1; tentatively, D is TRBD2 (5 bases). Per germline, CDR1 LNHDA and CDR2 SQIVND (reference sequence). This CDR3 comprises 14 residues. V lost 3 bases and J 4 bases, leaving 10 bases between the germline ends. Here the CDR3 reads CASSIPGSYNEQFF. CDR3 sequence (DNA): TGTGCCAGTAGTATCCCGGGAAGTTACAATGAGCAGTTCTTC.

The V call is TRBV6-1, the J call TRBJ1-4; TRBD1 aligns across 10 bases. Germline CDR1 reads MNHNS; CDR2 reads SASEGT. V gave up 7 bases and J gave up 6 bases; unmatched junction bases: 8. This CDR3 contains 15 residues. CDR3 bases: TGTGCCAGCAAGTTCCCCGGGACAGGGGATGAAAAACTGTTTTTT. Its translation is CASKFPGTGDEKLFF.

V is TRBV30 and J is TRBJ2-3; 7 nucleotides agree with TRBD1. V shed 4 bases, J shed 0 bases, and the junction held 7 bases outside the gene matches. The CDR3 totals 15 residues. The V gene's germline CDR1 is GTSNPN and CDR2 SVGIG (reference sequence). The CDR3 coding sequence is TGTGCCTGGATTTCGGACAGGACTAGCACAGATACGCAGTATTTT. Its translation: CAWISDRTSTDTQYF. Full variable domain (missing parts from reference TRBV30 and TRBJ2-3): SQTIHQWPATLVQPVGSPLSLECTVEGTSNPNLYWYRQAAGRGLQLLFYSVGIGQISSEVPQNLSASRPQDRQFILSSKKLLLSDSGFYLCAWISDRTSTDTQYFGPGTRLTVL.

The chain is built from TRBV30 and TRBJ2-7; 8 bases fit TRBD1. This CDR3 region has 14 residues. Unmatched junction bases numbered 6, after V lost 2 bases and J lost 3 bases. Germline CDR1 GTSNPN, CDR2 SVGIG (reference sequence). The CDR3 sequence is CAWSFGTGYYEQYF. The CDR3 DNA sequence: TGTGCCTGGAGTTTCGGGACAGGCTACTACGAGCAGTACTTC.

This chain joins TRBV3-1 (or the pseudogene TRBV3-2) and TRBJ2-1; the D gene is possibly TRBD2 (5 bases). Per the germline V gene, CDR1 is LGHDT and CDR2 is YNNKEL (reference sequence). The CDR3 is 17 amino acids. Between the trimmed V and J ends, which lost 6 bases and 3 bases, there was a span of 21 bases. DNA for the CDR3: TGTGCCAGCAGTGATACGAGGTTCCTTCGGGGCTACAATGAGCAGTTCTTC. Amino acid sequence: CASSDTRFLRGYNEQFF.

The V gene is TRBV11-2, the J gene TRBJ1-2; TRBD1 might be the D (5 bases). From germline, CDR1 is SGHAT and CDR2 FQNNGV. This CDR3 is 15 amino acids long. V lost 2 bases, J lost 0 bases, and 10 bases lay in between. The DNA of the CDR3 is TGTGCCAGCAGCTTATTTGGGGGGGCTAACTATGGCTACACCTTC. This translates into CASSLFGGANYGYTF.

This clone was observed once. This rearrangement joins TRBV7-2 to TRBJ1-2; D unclear. V shed 5 bases and J shed 3 bases, with 16 bases lying between them. Germline V gene data show CDR1 as SGHTA and CDR2 as FQGNSA. The length of the CDR3 is 15 residues. The CDR3 region is CASSPRSGYDYGYTF. DNA of the CDR3: TGTGCCAGCAGCCCCAGGTCGGGGTACGACTATGGCTACACCTTC. Filled out from reference TRBV7-2 and TRBJ1-2, the complete variable domain reads GAGVSQSPSNKVTEKGKDVELRCDPISGHTALYWYRQSLGQGLEFLIYFQGNSAPDKSGLPSDRFSAERTGGSVSTLTIQRTQQEDSAVYLCASSPRSGYDYGYTFGSGTRLTVV.

This clone was observed a few times. This chain joins TRBV10-2 and TRBJ1-2, with 9 bases aligning to TRBD1. J lost 3 bases, V lost 3 bases, and 5 bases had no gene match. CDR1 and CDR2 from the germline V gene are WSHSY and SAAADI. The CDR3 length is 15 residues. CDR3 sequence (DNA): TGCGCCAGCAGTGACCGGACAGGGGTCGACTATGGCTACACCTTC. Translation gives CASSDRTGVDYGYTF.

There are a few counts of this clone. The chain uses TRBV7-9 and TRBJ1-2; maybe TRBD1 (5 bases). The germline V gene encodes CDR1 SEHNR and CDR2 FQNEAQ (reference sequence). This CDR3 is built from 16 residues. Trimming took 1 base from V and 0 from J, leaving 12 bases between them. CDR3 sequence: CASSLVDRPANYGYTF. In DNA form, the CDR3 reads TGTGCCAGCAGCTTAGTAGACAGACCAGCTAACTATGGCTACACCTTC.